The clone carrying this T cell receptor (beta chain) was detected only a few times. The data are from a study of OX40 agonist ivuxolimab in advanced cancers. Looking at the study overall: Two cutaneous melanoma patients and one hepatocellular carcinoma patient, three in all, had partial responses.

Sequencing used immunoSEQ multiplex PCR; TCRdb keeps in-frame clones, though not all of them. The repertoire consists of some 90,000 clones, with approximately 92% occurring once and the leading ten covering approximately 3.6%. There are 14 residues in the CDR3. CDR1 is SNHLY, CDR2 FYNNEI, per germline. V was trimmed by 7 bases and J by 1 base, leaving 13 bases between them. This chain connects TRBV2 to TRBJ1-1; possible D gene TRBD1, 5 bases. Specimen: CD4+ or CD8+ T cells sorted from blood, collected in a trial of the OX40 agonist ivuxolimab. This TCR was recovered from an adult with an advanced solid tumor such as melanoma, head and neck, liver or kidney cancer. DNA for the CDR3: TGTGCCAGCACTACAGCAGGGACGAACACTGAAGCTTTCTTT. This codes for CASTTAGTNTEAFF. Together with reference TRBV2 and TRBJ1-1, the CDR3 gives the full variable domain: EPEVTQTPSHQVTQMGQEVILRCVPISNHLYFYWYRQILGQKVEFLVSFYNNEISEKSEIFDDQFSVERPDGSNFTLKIRSTKLEDSAMYFCASTTAGTNTEAFFGQGTRLTVV.